This T cell receptor (beta chain) came from a study of graft-versus-host responses after intestinal transplantation. Some clones are missing from TCRdb's copy, which holds only in-frame ones; the method was immunoSEQ multiplex PCR. The data contain around 30,000 clones, over 80% of them singletons. Germline loops: CDR1 LGHNA, CDR2 YNFKEQ. The CDR3 spans 17 residues. The V and J ends lost 0 bases and 2 bases respectively, with 13 bases between them. The source of this sequence is a human patient who received an intestinal transplant, so some T cells may come from the graft donor. V and J are TRBV4-2 and TRBJ1-4; D perhaps matches TRBD1 (5 bases). Sample: PBMCs, taken almost 29 days after intestinal transplant. The DNA for the CDR3 is TGTGCCAGCAGCCAAGAGGTACCGGGGGGGACTAATGAAAAACTGTTTTTT. Translation gives CASSQEVPGGTNEKLFF.